This is a list of T cell receptor beta chains from one sample in a study of a mutant IDH1 vaccine in newly diagnosed glioma. Repertoires were generated with immunoSEQ multiplex PCR, while TCRdb's copy carries only in-frame clones and drops some. The sample has nearly 70,000 clones; about four fifths are singletons. The specimen comprised PBMCs, sampled from a glioma patient treated with radiotherapy, temozolomide or both. Receptors were obtained from a man aged 45-65 years with glioma. The conserved cysteine and the conserved F or W are not part of the CDR3 here. Each record gives: CDR3 protein, clone size, V gene, CDR3 length. Some rows have no size entry. The others give once, few or many, or a class for an expanded clone.

AWSVRVTGETGTEAF NA TRBV30 15
AWTKGASAYEQY once TRBV30 12
ASSPVGGSTDTQY few TRBV18 13
ASSWGTGENYEQY once TRBV5-8 13
ASSLGEDYNEQF NA TRBV5-1 12
ASSIHRGGTAGELF once TRBV19 14
AWSVKWNTQY NA TRBV30 10
ASSLMATGELF NA TRBV5-1 11
ASSVEAKDRGMNTEAF few TRBV9 16
AWSNWGAEAF few TRBV30 10
ASRARGPSGGYEQY NA TRBV27 14
ASSLQVAYEQY NA TRBV27 11
ASSLDMNSPLH NA TRBV11-3 11
TSRSLVRKTYGYT NA TRBV1 13
ASSVGQESSYEQY NA TRBV9 13
AWSVHLSDYGYT many TRBV30 12
ASSPGGASIGTEAF NA TRBV4-1 14
ASSPVGGGSYEQY NA TRBV5-6 13
ASSLSAGGPPGGEKLF NA TRBV5-1 16
ASSLGGAGVGETQY NA TRBV5-4 14
ASSLDRVTEAF NA TRBV11-2 11
ASSPPDKTYEQY NA TRBV27 12
ASSNNREDEQF NA TRBV7-2 11
ASSYEGRATGKAF NA TRBV6-5 13
ASSQEPGLAYGYT few TRBV4-3 13
ASSVGQGGTEAF few TRBV9 12
ASSYSQGGPLH NA TRBV6-5 11
ASTWGGNGYT few TRBV5-4 10
ASSRAIGGGTYNEQF NA TRBV14 15
ASYSGTGKGNTGELF few TRBV2 15
ASSIDGKPNYGYT NA TRBV19 13
ASSVEINSEAF NA TRBV9 11
ASSLGSTDTQY NA TRBV5-4 11
ASSSSTGGESPLH NA TRBV5-1 13
ASSLVAPSRTDTQY NA TRBV5-1 14
ASSPSGQGPTMNTEAF NA TRBV7-2 16
ASSLELGTANYGYT NA TRBV5-5 14
ASSHPQGGSYGYT NA TRBV4-1 13
ASSQDGSGGGNTIY NA TRBV4-2 14
ASSLVAGGRNEQF NA TRBV7-2 13
ASSYGHGAYEQY once TRBV28 12
ASSLRLNMGAEAF NA TRBV7-2 13
ASSLSSGGGKETQY NA TRBV5-4 14
ASSFPAQDEQF NA TRBV27 11
ATRDSRSTYGYT NA TRBV15 12
ASSPWTGTTGYT once TRBV14 12
ASSSGISAGELF NA TRBV5-1 12
ASSQDRLAGGYNEQF NA TRBV4-3 15
ASSLPLGTGFLGYT once TRBV7-9 14